What follows are 14 T cell receptor beta chains derived from one specimen sequenced in a study of blood T cell repertoires in COVID-19. The repertoire was sequenced with immunoSEQ multiplex PCR; TCRdb's copy has only in-frame clones and lacks some. The sample consists of 55,000 to 70,000 clones, 70% to 90% of them appearing once. Material for sequencing was peripheral blood. Receptors originate from a woman between 45 and 60 years old with COVID-19, enrolled during active disease.

This sequence joins TRBV7-6 and TRBJ2-7; TRBD2 matches 7 bases. V lost 1 base and J lost 7; bases outside the gene matches: 1. The V gene's germline CDR1 is SGHVS and CDR2 FNYEAQ. The CDR3 has 12 amino acids. The CDR3 DNA reads TGTGCCAGCAGCTTAGGGGAGGGGGAGCAGTACTTC. This gives the protein CASSLGEGEQYF.

V usage is TRBV7-2 and J usage is TRBJ1-6; perhaps TRBD1 as D (5 bases). V was pared by 0 bases and J by 13 bases, with 16 bases between. Per the germline V gene, CDR1 is SGHTA and CDR2 is FQGNSA. CDR3 length equals 15 residues. The CDR3 is CASSLAPDTILPLHF. The DNA for the CDR3 is TGTGCCAGCAGCTTAGCCCCGGACACGATTCTCCCCCTCCACTTT.

The chain is built from TRBV5-1 and TRBJ2-3; D gene ambiguous. Germline V gives CDR1 SGHRS, CDR2 YFSETQ. Between the trimmed V and J ends, which lost 0 bases and 2 bases, there was a span of 7 bases. The CDR3 consists of 14 residues. CDR3: CASSLGGLTDTQYF. The CDR3 DNA is TGCGCCAGCAGCTTGGGTGGCCTCACAGATACGCAGTATTTT.

This chain joins TRBV24-1 and TRBJ1-1; D might be TRBD1 (6 bases). Germline loops: CDR1 KGHDR, CDR2 SFDVKD. This CDR3 comprises 14 residues. V was clipped by 7 bases and J by 0 bases, with 11 bases between them. The CDR3 DNA sequence: TGTGCCACCAGGGGACATACCATGAACACTGAAGCTTTCTTT. Protein sequence: CATRGHTMNTEAFF.

CDR3: CAWSDSQGPQHF. As DNA, the CDR3 is TGTGCCTGGAGTGACTCGCAGGGACCCCAGCATTTT. V gene TRBV30 combines with J gene TRBJ1-5; TRBD1 might be the D (5 bases). This CDR3 is 12 amino acids long. Trimming shortened V by 1 base and J by 10 bases, and 11 bases separated the two germline ends. CDR1 and CDR2 from the germline V gene are GTSNPN and SVGIG (reference sequence).

To note about this clone: A junction end diverges from the germline sequence, so it may reflect a read error. CDR3 sequence: CSAQFSGTGAIF. For the CDR3, the DNA is TGCAGCGCTCAGTTTTCCGGGACAGGGGCGATTTTT. This chain uses TRBV29-1 with TRBJ1-4, with 10 bases that match TRBD1. The CDR3 has 12 amino acids. Germline CDR1 SQVTM, CDR2 ANQGSEA. Together with reference TRBV29-1 and TRBJ1-4, the CDR3 gives the full variable domain: SAVISQKPSRDICQRGTSLTIQCQVDSQVTMMFWYRQQPGQSLTLIATANQGSEATYESGFVIDKFPISRPNLTFSTLTVSNMSPEDSSIYLCSAQFSGTGAIFGSGTQLSVL.

This clone was seen a single time. The genes are TRBV15 and TRBJ1-1; D is uncertain. Germline V CDR1 and CDR2: LNHNV, YYDKDF (reference sequence). This CDR3 has 13 residues. Trimming took 0 bases from V and 9 from J, leaving 11 bases between them. The CDR3 sequence: CATSRDKAEKAFF. CDR3 bases: TGTGCCACCAGCAGAGATAAGGCGGAGAAAGCTTTCTTT.

The chain is built from TRBV6-4 and TRBJ2-1; 7 bases line up with TRBD1. J gave up 15 bases and V 0 bases, and 8 bases lay outside the gene matches. CDR1 is MRHNA and CDR2 is SNTAGT in the germline V gene. CDR3 length: 13 amino acids. CDR3 residues: CASSDSFADRRFF. The CDR3 nucleotides are TGTGCCAGCAGTGACTCCTTTGCGGACAGGAGGTTCTTC.

This clone came up once. The V gene is TRBV3-1 (or the pseudogene TRBV3-2), the J gene TRBJ2-1; TRBD1 aligns across 10 bases. The length of the CDR3 is 16 residues. Per germline, CDR1 LGHDT and CDR2 YNNKEL (reference sequence). With V trimmed by 5 bases and J by 0 bases, 4 bases remained unmatched. The CDR3: CASSSWTGGSYNEQFF. The CDR3 coding sequence is TGTGCCAGCAGCTCCTGGACAGGGGGCTCCTACAATGAGCAGTTCTTC.

This rearrangement joins TRBV12-3 or TRBV12-4 to TRBJ1-2; tentative D call: TRBD1 (5 bases). V shed 5 bases and J shed 4 bases, with 11 bases lying between them. The CDR3 loop spans 13 amino acids. The DNA for the CDR3 is TGTGCCAGCAGTCCCGACAGAACCTATGGCTACACCTTC. Translated: CASSPDRTYGYTF.

The chain employs TRBV11-2 and TRBJ2-1, with D unclear. Germline V lookup: CDR1 SGHAT, CDR2 FQNNGV. CDR3 length equals 13 residues. The V and J ends lost 2 bases and 8 bases respectively, with 10 bases between them. CDR3 nucleotides: TGTGCCAGCAGCTTACTAGTTCGGGATGAGCAGTTCTTC. It encodes CASSLLVRDEQFF.

The chain joins TRBV25-1 to TRBJ1-2; D unresolved. The CDR3 is 13 residues long. Germline lookup yields CDR1 MGHDK and CDR2 SYGVNS. V was clipped by 3 bases and J by 1 base, with 6 bases between them. CDR3 amino acids: CASSDSFNYGYTF. The CDR3 bases are TGTGCCAGCAGTGATTCATTTAACTATGGCTACACCTTC.

This chain uses TRBV5-5 with TRBJ2-7; possibly TRBD1 for D (6 bases). The CDR3 length is 13 residues. V shed 5 bases and J shed 4 bases, with 13 bases lying between them. CDR1 is SGHKS, CDR2 YYEKEE, per germline (reference sequence). Here the CDR3 DNA reads TGTGCCAGCAGTCAGGGGTCGCGGTACGAGCAGTACTTC. Its protein product is CASSQGSRYEQYF.

The rearrangement uses TRBV27 and TRBJ2-3; TRBD1 agrees at 11 bases. Per the germline V gene, CDR1 is MNHEY and CDR2 is SMNVEV (reference sequence). Losses at the gene ends were 8 bases for V and 1 base for J; bases not matched to a gene: 5. The length of the CDR3 is 15 residues. The CDR3 spells CASSRTGGRTDTQYF. The DNA for the CDR3 is TGTGCCAGCTCTCGGACAGGGGGCCGCACAGATACGCAGTATTTT.